This passage covers 13 T cell receptor beta chains from one sample sequenced in a study of blood T cell repertoires in COVID-19 (dated by TCRdb to about 2020). The library was made by the immunoSEQ multiplex PCR assay. Drawn from immuneACCESS, this table holds only the in-frame rearrangements with V and J called that TCRdb kept. Clones are partly lost; checked studies trace under half to an unresolved V gene and leave the rest unexplained. Counted in this sample were a few hundred thousand clones; over 75% of them appeared once. The top ten constitute about 1.5% of the sample. Source material: PBMCs or T cells enriched from blood (not recorded which). All receptors derive from a woman younger than 35 who had been exposed to COVID-19.

This clone was recorded once. The V call is TRBV5-6, the J call TRBJ2-5; 15 bases align to TRBD2. This CDR3 has 18 amino acids. V dropped 4 bases and J dropped 6; count of bases not matched to a gene: 13. From germline, CDR1 is SGHDT and CDR2 YYEEEE. The CDR3 bases are TGTGCCAGCAGCATAGGACTAGCGGGGGGGCCGGGGGAAAAGACCCAGTACTTC. Translation: CASSIGLAGGPGEKTQYF.

This clone was seen more than once but under ten times. J is TRBJ2-3 and V is TRBV27; no clear D gene. Germline V gives CDR1 MNHEY, CDR2 SMNVEV (reference sequence). V was trimmed by 0 bases and J by 5 bases, leaving 12 bases between them. The CDR3 length is 15 residues. CDR3 DNA sequence: TGTGCCAGCAGTTTATCGCCAGGATGGATAGATACGCAGTATTTT. It translates to CASSLSPGWIDTQYF.

This clone was seen only once. The chain has TRBV12-3 or TRBV12-4 and TRBJ2-3; a weak D match, TRBD2 (6 bases). V was trimmed by 8 bases and J by 2 bases, leaving 8 bases between them. CDR3 length: 12 amino acids. In DNA, the CDR3 is TGTGCCAGCGGGGGGATCACAGATACGCAGTATTTT. Its translation is CASGGITDTQYF.

The chain links TRBV12-3 or TRBV12-4 to TRBJ2-7; TRBD1 might be the D (5 bases). This CDR3 is 13 amino acids long. Trimming took 3 bases from V and 5 from J, leaving 11 bases between them. CDR3 protein: CASSFARANEQYF. The CDR3 coding sequence is TGTGCCAGCAGTTTTGCCAGGGCTAACGAGCAGTACTTC.

V is TRBV18 and J is TRBJ2-2; unclear D gene. The germline gives CDR1 KGHSH, CDR2 LQKENI. Between the trimmed V and J ends, which lost 4 bases and 2 bases, there was a span of 14 bases. The length of the CDR3 is 16 residues. CDR3 in DNA: TGTGCCAGCTCACGACTTACAAGAGTTAACACCGGGGAGCTGTTTTTT. Residues: CASSRLTRVNTGELFF.

This clone occurred a few times. The rearrangement joins TRBV28 to TRBJ1-5; 8 nucleotides match TRBD1. Germline loops: CDR1 MDHEN, CDR2 SYDVKM. The CDR3 has 14 amino acids. With 6 bases clipped from V and 1 base from J, the junction kept 2 bases outside the gene matches. This chain's CDR3 is CASRGTGSNQPQHF. The CDR3 region has the DNA TGTGCCAGCAGGGGGACAGGAAGCAATCAGCCCCAGCATTTT.

This sequence joins TRBV27 and TRBJ1-2, with 9 bases identical to TRBD1. Germline-derived CDR1 and CDR2 are MNHEY and SMNVEV (reference sequence). Trimming cost V 6 bases and J 8 bases; bases outside gene matches: 13. The CDR3 contains 15 residues. This CDR3 is CASRRTGTGSFGYTF. CDR3 DNA: TGTGCCAGCAGGAGGACCGGGACAGGGTCTTTCGGCTACACCTTC.

The genes are TRBV13 and TRBJ2-3, with 12 bases aligning to TRBD2. The CDR3 extends over 18 amino acids. Per the germline V gene, CDR1 is PRHDT and CDR2 is FYEKMQ (reference sequence). V lost 4 bases to trimming and J lost 0 bases; unmatched junction nucleotides: 8. The CDR3: CASSSYPGTSGSTDTQYF. DNA for the CDR3: TGTGCCAGCAGCTCTTACCCGGGGACTAGCGGGAGCACAGATACGCAGTATTTT.

The genes are TRBV24-1 and TRBJ2-5; 8 bases align to TRBD1. This CDR3 has 14 residues. Germline CDR1 reads KGHDR; CDR2 reads SFDVKD. The junction had 2 bases not matched to a gene; V was cut back by 5 bases and J by 1 base. In nucleotides, the CDR3 is TGTGCCACCAGTGGGGACAGGCTCCAAGAGACCCAGTACTTC. It specifies CATSGDRLQETQYF.

V and J are TRBV3-1 (or the pseudogene TRBV3-2) and TRBJ2-1, with TRBD2 matching 9 bases. CDR1 and CDR2 from the germline V gene are LGHDT and YNNKEL (reference sequence). The CDR3 sequence is 15 residues long. With V trimmed by 5 bases and J by 4 bases, 6 bases remained unmatched. In nucleotides, the CDR3 is TGTGCCAGCAGCGACTCGCGGGGGGGATACAATGAGCAGTTCTTC. Amino acid sequence: CASSDSRGGYNEQFF.

J is TRBJ1-1 and V is TRBV29-1; 10 positions agree with TRBD1. This CDR3 has 13 residues. V lost 6 bases to trimming and J lost 1 base; unmatched junction nucleotides: 2. The germline V gene has CDR1 SQVTM and CDR2 ANQGSEA. The CDR3: CSVTGGSNTEAFF. In nucleotides, the CDR3 is TGCAGCGTGACAGGGGGCTCGAACACTGAAGCTTTCTTT.

V gene TRBV6-1 combines with J gene TRBJ1-1, with D unclear. Germline CDR1 and CDR2: MNHNS and SASEGT. The CDR3 totals 15 residues. V gave up 0 bases and J gave up 7 bases, with 15 bases separating them. CDR3 protein: CASSEAYNSPVEAFF. In nucleotides, the CDR3 is TGTGCCAGCAGTGAAGCGTATAACAGCCCCGTTGAAGCTTTCTTT.

The chain has TRBV4-3 and TRBJ2-1, with 10 bases lining up with TRBD2. CDR1 is LGHNA and CDR2 is YSLEER in the germline V gene. V was pared by 8 bases and J by 4 bases, with 5 bases of the junction left unmatched. The CDR3 contains 14 residues. CDR3 sequence reads: CASASGGPYNEQFF. In DNA form, the CDR3 reads TGCGCCAGCGCTAGCGGGGGCCCTTACAATGAGCAGTTCTTC.